This T cell receptor (beta chain) stems from a study of T cell responses to AZD1222 COVID-19 vaccine. Background on the study: Pooling was applied to second doses at about 4 or about 12 weeks.

The ends lost 3 bases at V and 2 bases at J; junction bases unmatched: 13. Germline values: CDR1 SGHRS, CDR2 YFSETQ. The CDR3 covers 17 residues. Profiling relied on immunoSEQ multiplex PCR, and the TCRdb table lists in-frame clones only, not all of them. The top ten hold approximately 7% of the sample, which has over 65,000 clones, about 90% seen once. The clonotype originates from an adult in good health. The chain carries TRBV5-1 and TRBJ2-5; 7 positions match TRBD2. Sequencing used peripheral blood, obtained on day 0 of AZD1222 vaccination. The chain's CDR3 is CASSSGSGGWEQETQYF. DNA of the CDR3: TGCGCCAGCAGCTCGGGGTCGGGGGGATGGGAGCAAGAGACCCAGTACTTC.